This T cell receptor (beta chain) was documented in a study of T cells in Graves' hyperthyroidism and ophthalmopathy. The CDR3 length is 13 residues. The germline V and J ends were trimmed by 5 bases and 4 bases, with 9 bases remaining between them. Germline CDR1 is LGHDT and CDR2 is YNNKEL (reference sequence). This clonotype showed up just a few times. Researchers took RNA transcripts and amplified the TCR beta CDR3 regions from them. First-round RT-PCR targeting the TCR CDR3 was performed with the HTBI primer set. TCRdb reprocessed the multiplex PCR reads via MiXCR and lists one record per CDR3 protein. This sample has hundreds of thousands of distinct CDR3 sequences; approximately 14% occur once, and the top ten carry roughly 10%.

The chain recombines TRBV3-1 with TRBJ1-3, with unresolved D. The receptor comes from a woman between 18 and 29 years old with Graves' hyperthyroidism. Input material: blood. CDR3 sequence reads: CASSSDMGNTIYF. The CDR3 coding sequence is TGTGCCAGCAGCTCTGACATGGGAAACACCATATATTTT.